This entry lists 6 T cell receptor beta chains sequenced from one sample in a study of control samples from healthy donors and cancer patients. Measured with immunoSEQ multiplex PCR; TCRdb has only the in-frame clones, and not every one. The sample contains 200,000 to 250,000 clones, just under 95% of which appear only once. Material: blood. These receptors were taken from a man in his forties or fifties in good health.

This chain uses TRBV6-5 with TRBJ2-2; D possibly matches TRBD1 or TRBD2 (6 bases each). The V end lost 6 bases, the J end lost 6 bases, and 17 bases lay between the germline ends. Per the germline V gene, CDR1 is MNHEY and CDR2 is SVGAGI. The CDR3 length is 15 residues. In nucleotides, the CDR3 is TGTGCCAGCAGCATCACAGGGAGGCAGGCCGGGGAGCTGTTTTTT. Translating it yields CASSITGRQAGELFF.

This rearrangement joins TRBV29-1 to TRBJ2-4; 10 bases map to TRBD1. The CDR3 length is 15 residues. Germline trimming cut 4 bases from V and 1 base from J; bases unmatched to any gene: 4. Germline V gives CDR1 SQVTM, CDR2 ANQGSEA. The CDR3 here is CSVGRGQGAKNIQYF. Here the CDR3 DNA reads TGCAGCGTTGGAAGGGGACAGGGGGCCAAAAACATTCAGTACTTC.

This chain links TRBV28 with TRBJ2-3, with TRBD2 matching over 15 bases. CDR1 and CDR2 from the germline V gene are MDHEN and SYDVKM. The CDR3 loop spans 19 amino acids. V shed 4 bases and J 0 bases; nucleotides not matched to a gene: 8. As DNA, the CDR3 is TGTGCCAGCAGTTCCGGGACTAGCGGGGGGCTTGGGAGCACAGATACGCAGTATTTT. Translated: CASSSGTSGGLGSTDTQYF.

The V and J genes are TRBV28 and TRBJ1-2; D is possibly TRBD1 (6 bases). With 4 bases removed from V and 8 bases from J, the gap between germline ends came to 17 bases. The CDR3 spans 14 residues. Per the germline V gene, CDR1 is MDHEN and CDR2 is SYDVKM. The CDR3 DNA reads as TGTGCCAGCAGTTCCGCTACAGGGCCCCAGGGCTACACCTTC. Protein: CASSSATGPQGYTF.

J is TRBJ1-4 and V is TRBV10-2, with D perhaps TRBD1 (6 bases). The CDR3 contains 14 residues. Trimming removed 5 bases from V and 8 bases from J, with 15 bases in between. Germline-derived CDR1 and CDR2 are WSHSY and SAAADI. The CDR3, as DNA: TGCGCCAGCAGTTCCGGACCGGGGGGCGAAAAACTGTTTTTT. It encodes CASSSGPGGEKLFF.

This clone was detected only once. The chain employs TRBV5-1 and TRBJ1-2; D is possibly TRBD1 (6 bases). V was clipped by 0 bases and J by 6 bases, with 9 bases between them. CDR3 size: 13 residues. The V gene's germline CDR1 is SGHRS and CDR2 YFSETQ. CDR3 nucleotides: TGCGCCAGCAGCTTGGCAGGGGACGATGGCTACACCTTC. This codes for CASSLAGDDGYTF.